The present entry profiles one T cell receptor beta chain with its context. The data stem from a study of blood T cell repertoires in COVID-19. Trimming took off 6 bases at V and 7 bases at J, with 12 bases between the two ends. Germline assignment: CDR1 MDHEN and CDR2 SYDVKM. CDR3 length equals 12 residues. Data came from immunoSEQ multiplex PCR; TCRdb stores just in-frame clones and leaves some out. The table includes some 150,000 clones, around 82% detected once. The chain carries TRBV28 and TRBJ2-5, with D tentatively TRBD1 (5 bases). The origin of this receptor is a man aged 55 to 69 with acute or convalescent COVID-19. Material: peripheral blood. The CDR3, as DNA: TGTGCCAGCAGCACTCCTGGGGCGACCCAGTACTTC. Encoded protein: CASSTPGATQYF. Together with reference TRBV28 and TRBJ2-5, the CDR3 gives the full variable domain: DVKVTQSSRYLVKRTGEKVFLECVQDMDHENMFWYRQDPGLGLRLIYFSYDVKMKEKGDIPEGYSVSREKKERFSLILESASTNQTSMYLCASSTPGATQYFGPGTRLLVL.